This TCR beta chain was profiled in a study of OX40 agonist ivuxolimab in advanced cancers. Looking at the study overall: As their treatment, patients were administered ivuxolimab, an agonistic anti-OX40 (CD134) antibody. Head and neck, renal cell, melanoma or hepatocellular carcinoma were the cancers that dose-escalation patients had. Age averaged about 66 years (range roughly 20 to 90), and around 78% were male. The study, taken as a whole, reports: The study found among the lowest clonal expansion in partial responders at 0.1-3.0 mg/kg.

Details on this clone: Its antigen is not identified.

Assay used: immunoSEQ multiplex PCR; TCRdb lists only in-frame clones, some missing. The table lists 65,000 to 80,000 clones, about 88% of them singletons. The CDR3 length is 18 residues. Trimming stripped 0 bases from V and 4 bases from J, with 19 bases between. The germline gives CDR1 SGHRS, CDR2 YFSETQ. The starting material was CD4+ or CD8+ T cells sorted from blood, obtained in a trial of the OX40 agonist ivuxolimab. This clonotype was obtained from an adult with an advanced solid tumor such as melanoma, head and neck, liver or kidney cancer. V gene TRBV5-1 combines with J gene TRBJ2-2; D perhaps matches TRBD2 (7 bases). The CDR3 coding sequence is TGCGCCAGCAGCTTGGTCCCCCGAAGGGGGAGGGCCACCGGGGAGCTGTTTTTT. This translates into CASSLVPRRGRATGELFF.